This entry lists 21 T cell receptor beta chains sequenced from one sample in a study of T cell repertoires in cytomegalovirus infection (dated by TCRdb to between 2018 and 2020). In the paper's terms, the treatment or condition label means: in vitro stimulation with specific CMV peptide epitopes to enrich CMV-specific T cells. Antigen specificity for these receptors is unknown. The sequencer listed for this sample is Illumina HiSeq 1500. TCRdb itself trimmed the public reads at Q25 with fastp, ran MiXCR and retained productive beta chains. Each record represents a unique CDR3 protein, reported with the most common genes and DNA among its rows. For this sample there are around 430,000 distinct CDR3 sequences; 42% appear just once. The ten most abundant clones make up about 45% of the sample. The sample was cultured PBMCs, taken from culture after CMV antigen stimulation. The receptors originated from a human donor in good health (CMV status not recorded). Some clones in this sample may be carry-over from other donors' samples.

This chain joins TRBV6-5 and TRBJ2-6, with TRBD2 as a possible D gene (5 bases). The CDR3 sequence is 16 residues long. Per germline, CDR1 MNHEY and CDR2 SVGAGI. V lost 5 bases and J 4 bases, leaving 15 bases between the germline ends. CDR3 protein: CASSHPQTGGANVLTF. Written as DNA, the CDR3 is TGTGCCAGCAGTCACCCGCAGACGGGAGGGGCCAACGTCCTGACTTTC.

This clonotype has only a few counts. This CDR3 is CASSLVAGTYGTQYF. CDR3 DNA: TGTGCCAGCAGCTTAGTGGCAGGGACTTACGGGACCCAGTACTTC. The chain carries TRBV7-8 and TRBJ2-5, with D possibly matching TRBD2 (6 bases). The V end was cut by 1 base, the J end by 7 bases, with 16 bases between. CDR1 SGHVS and CDR2 FQNEAQ come from the germline V gene. The CDR3 contains 15 residues.

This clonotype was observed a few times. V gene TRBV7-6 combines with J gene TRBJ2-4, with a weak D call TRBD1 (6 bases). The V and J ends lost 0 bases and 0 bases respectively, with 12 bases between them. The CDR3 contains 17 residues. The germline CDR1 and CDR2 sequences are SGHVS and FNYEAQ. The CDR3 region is CASSLAGQKLAKNIQYF. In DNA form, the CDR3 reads TGTGCCAGCAGCTTAGCAGGACAGAAGCTAGCCAAAAACATTCAGTACTTC.

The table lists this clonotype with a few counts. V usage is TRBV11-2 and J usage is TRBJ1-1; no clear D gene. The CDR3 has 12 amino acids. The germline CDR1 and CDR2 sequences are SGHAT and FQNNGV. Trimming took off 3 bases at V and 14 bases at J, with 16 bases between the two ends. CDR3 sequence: CASSFADSNSFF. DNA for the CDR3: TGTGCCAGCAGCTTTGCGGATAGCAACTCCTTCTTT.

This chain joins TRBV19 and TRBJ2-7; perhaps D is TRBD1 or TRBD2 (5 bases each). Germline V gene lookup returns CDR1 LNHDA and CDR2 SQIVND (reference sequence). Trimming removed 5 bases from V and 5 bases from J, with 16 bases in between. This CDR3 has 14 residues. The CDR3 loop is CASSFSLMGDEQYF. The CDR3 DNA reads TGTGCCAGTAGTTTTTCTCTGATGGGGGACGAGCAGTACTTC.

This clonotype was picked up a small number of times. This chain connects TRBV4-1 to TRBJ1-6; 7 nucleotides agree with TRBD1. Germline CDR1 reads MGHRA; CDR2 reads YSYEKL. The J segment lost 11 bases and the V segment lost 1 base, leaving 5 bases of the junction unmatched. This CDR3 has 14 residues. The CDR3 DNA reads TGCGCCAGCAGCCAAGGAGACAGGGCGCCACCCCTCCACTTT. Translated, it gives CASSQGDRAPPLHF.

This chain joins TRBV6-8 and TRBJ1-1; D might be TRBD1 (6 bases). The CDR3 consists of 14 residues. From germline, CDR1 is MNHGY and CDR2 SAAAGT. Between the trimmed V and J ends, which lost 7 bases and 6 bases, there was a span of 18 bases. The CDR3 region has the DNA TGTGCCAGCAAAACAGGGATAGAGGTCGCTGAAGCTTTCTTT. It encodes CASKTGIEVAEAFF.

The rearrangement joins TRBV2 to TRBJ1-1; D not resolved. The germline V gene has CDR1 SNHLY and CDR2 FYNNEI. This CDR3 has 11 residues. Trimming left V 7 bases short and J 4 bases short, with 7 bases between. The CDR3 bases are TGTGCCAGCATCGGAGTCACTGAAGCTTTCTTT. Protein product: CASIGVTEAFF.

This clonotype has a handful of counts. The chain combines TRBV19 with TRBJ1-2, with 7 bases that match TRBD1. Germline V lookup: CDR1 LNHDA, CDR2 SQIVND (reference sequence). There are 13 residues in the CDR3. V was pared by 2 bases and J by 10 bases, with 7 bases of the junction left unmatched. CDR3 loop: CASSIRDRVDYTF. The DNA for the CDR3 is TGTGCCAGTAGTATAAGAGACAGGGTCGACTACACCTTC.

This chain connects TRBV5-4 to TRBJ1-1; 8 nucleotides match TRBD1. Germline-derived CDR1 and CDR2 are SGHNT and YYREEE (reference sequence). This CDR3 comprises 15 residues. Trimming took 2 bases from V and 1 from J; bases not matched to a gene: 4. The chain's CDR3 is CASSLGTGGNTEAFF. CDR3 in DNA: TGTGCCAGCAGCTTAGGGACAGGTGGGAACACTGAAGCTTTCTTT. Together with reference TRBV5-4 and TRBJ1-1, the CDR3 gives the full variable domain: ETGVTQSPTHLIKTRGQQVTLRCSSQSGHNTVSWYQQALGQGPQFIFQYYREEENGRGNFPPRFSGLQFPNYSSELNVNALELDDSALYLCASSLGTGGNTEAFFGQGTRLTVV.

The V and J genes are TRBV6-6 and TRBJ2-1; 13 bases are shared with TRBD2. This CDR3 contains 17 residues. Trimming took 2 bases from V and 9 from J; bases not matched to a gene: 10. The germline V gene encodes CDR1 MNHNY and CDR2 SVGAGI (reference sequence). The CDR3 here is CASSYPQTSGRASEQFF. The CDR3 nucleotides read TGTGCCAGCAGTTACCCCCAAACTAGCGGGAGGGCCAGTGAGCAGTTCTTC.

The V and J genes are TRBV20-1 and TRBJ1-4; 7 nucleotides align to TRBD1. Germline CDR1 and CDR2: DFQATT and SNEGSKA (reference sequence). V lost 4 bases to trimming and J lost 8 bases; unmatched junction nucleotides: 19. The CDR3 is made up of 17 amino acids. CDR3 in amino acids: CSAKPPPGTEPGEKLFF. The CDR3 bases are TGCAGTGCTAAGCCACCCCCTGGGACAGAGCCAGGGGAAAAACTGTTTTTT.

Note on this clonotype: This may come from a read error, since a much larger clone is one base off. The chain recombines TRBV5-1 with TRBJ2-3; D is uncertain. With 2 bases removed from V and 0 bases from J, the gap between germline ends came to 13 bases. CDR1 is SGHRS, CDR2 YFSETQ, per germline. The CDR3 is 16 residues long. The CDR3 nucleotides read TGCGCCAGCAGCTTTAATTCGGTAGATAGCACAGATACGCAGTATTTT. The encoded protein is CASSFNSVDSTDTQYF.

The CDR3 DNA sequence: TGTGCCAGCAGTTACCACAGGGGGTCCAATCAGCCCCAGCATTTT. Encoded protein: CASSYHRGSNQPQHF. The chain employs TRBV6-8 and TRBJ1-5, with 8 positions matching TRBD1. The ends lost 2 bases at V and 3 bases at J; junction bases unmatched: 3. Per the germline V gene, CDR1 is MNHGY and CDR2 is SAAAGT. There are 15 residues in the CDR3.

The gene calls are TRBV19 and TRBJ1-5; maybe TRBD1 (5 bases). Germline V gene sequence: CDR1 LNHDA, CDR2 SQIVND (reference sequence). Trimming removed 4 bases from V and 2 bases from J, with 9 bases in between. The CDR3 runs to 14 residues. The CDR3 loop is CASSTGRGNQPQHF. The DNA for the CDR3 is TGTGCCAGTAGTACAGGGAGGGGCAATCAGCCCCAGCATTTT.

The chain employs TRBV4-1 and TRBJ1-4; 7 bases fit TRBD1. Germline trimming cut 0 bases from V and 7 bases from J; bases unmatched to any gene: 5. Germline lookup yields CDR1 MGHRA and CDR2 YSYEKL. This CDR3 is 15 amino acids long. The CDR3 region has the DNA TGCGCCAGCAGCCAAGAAGAGGCAGGGGGTGAAAAACTGTTTTTT. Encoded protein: CASSQEEAGGEKLFF.

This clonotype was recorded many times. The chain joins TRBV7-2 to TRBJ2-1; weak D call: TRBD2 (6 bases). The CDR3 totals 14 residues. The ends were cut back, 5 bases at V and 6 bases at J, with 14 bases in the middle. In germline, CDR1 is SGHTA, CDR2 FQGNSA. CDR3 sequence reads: CASSQNRRANEQFF. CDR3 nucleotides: TGTGCCAGCAGCCAAAATCGGAGGGCCAATGAGCAGTTCTTC.

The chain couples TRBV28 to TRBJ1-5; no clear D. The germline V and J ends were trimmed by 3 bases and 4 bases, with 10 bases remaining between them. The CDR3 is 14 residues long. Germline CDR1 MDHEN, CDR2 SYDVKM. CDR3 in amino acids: CASSFGPLNQPQHF. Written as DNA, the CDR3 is TGTGCCAGCAGTTTTGGGCCGCTTAATCAGCCCCAGCATTTT.

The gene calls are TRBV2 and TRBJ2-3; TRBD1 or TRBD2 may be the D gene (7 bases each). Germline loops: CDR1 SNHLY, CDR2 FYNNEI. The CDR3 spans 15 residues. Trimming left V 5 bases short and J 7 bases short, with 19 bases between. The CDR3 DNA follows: TGTGCCAGCAGTCCGCGGGGGCAGGGGGGATATACGCAGTATTTT. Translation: CASSPRGQGGYTQYF.

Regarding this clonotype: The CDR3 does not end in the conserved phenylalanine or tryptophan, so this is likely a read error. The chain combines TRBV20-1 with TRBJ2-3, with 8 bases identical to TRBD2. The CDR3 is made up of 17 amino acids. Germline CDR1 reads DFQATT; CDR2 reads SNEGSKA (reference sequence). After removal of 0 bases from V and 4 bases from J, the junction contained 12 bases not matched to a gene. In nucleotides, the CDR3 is TGCAGTGCTAGAGATCGGGGTAGCGGGACGACATCAGATACGCAGTATTTG. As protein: CSARDRGSGTTSDTQYL.

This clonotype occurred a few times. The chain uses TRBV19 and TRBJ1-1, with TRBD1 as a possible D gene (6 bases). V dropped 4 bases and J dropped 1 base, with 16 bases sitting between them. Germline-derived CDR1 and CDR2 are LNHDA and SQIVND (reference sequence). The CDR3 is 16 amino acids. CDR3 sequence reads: CASSSPPGQQNTEAFF. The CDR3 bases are TGTGCCAGTAGTAGCCCCCCCGGACAGCAGAACACTGAAGCTTTCTTT.